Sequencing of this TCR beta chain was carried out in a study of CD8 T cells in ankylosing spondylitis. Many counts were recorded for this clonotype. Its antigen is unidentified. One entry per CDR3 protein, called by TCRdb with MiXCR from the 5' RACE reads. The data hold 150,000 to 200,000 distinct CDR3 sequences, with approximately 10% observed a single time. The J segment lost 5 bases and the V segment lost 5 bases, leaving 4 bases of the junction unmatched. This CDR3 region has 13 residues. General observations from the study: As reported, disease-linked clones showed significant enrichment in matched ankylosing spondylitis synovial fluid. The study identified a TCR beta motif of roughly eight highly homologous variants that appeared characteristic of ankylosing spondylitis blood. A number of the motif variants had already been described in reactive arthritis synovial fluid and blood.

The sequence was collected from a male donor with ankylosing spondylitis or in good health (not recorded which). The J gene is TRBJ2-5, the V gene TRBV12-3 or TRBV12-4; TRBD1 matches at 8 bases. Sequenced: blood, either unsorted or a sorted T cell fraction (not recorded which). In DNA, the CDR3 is TGTGCCAGCAGTCCGGACAGGGCGGAGACCCAGTACTTC. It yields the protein CASSPDRAETQYF.